The clone carrying this TCR beta chain showed up just a few times. The target antigen is unknown. This sequence may be a read error, since a much larger clone differs from it by one base. Regarding time point: sample taken at primary tumor resection. There are 14 residues in the CDR3. V was clipped by 7 bases and J by 4 bases, with 14 bases between them. The V gene's germline CDR1 is SEHNR and CDR2 FQNEAQ (reference sequence). This sample is drawn from a study of spatial heterogeneity in lung cancer. Overall study findings and caveats: Ubiquitous and regional nonsynonymous mutations were tracked by counts of ubiquitous and regional expanded TCRs, respectively. It was found that expanded intratumoral alpha and beta TCR counts tracked tumor mutation counts.

TCRdb re-called the 5' RACE reads through MiXCR, storing one row per CDR3 protein. The repertoire holds 950 to 1,100 distinct CDR3 sequences, with around 9.9% as singletons. The receptor was derived from a male donor with early-stage non-small cell lung cancer. The chain carries TRBV7-9 and TRBJ1-5; no definite D call. This material consisted of lung tumor tissue, taken at surgery. CDR3 bases: TGTGCCAGCACCCGGGTACATCCGAATCAGCCCCAGCATTTT. It yields the protein CASTRVHPNQPQHF.